The next 19 T cell receptor beta chains were all read from a single sample in a study of T-cell memory formation after mild COVID-19 listed by TCRdb under 2021. The library was obtained by 5' RACE. TCRdb names Illumina NovaSeq 6000 as the instrument used. TCRdb took the public reads, trimmed them with fastp at Q25, ran MiXCR for clone calling and kept in-frame beta chains. One record per CDR3 amino acid sequence lists the most common genes and DNA. Across this sample there are about 190,000 distinct CDR3 sequences, with 15% to 20% seen only once. The ten biggest clones cover 2.4% of the sample. The sample comprised PBMCs or a T cell subset sorted from them (not recorded which). The receptor source for this set is an adult woman who had mild COVID-19 (a few samples of this study predate the infection). The sample titles of this study are shuffled in the database, so cell type and time point are left out; the donor was told from shared clones.

This clonotype was seen more than once but under ten times. The gene calls are TRBV7-9 and TRBJ2-5, with no clear D. Germline V gives CDR1 SEHNR, CDR2 FQNEAQ (reference sequence). The germline V and J ends were trimmed by 9 bases and 2 bases, with 10 bases remaining between them. The CDR3 totals 12 residues. CDR3 amino acids: CASQRAQETQYF. Written as DNA, the CDR3 is TGTGCCAGTCAAAGGGCTCAAGAGACCCAGTACTTC.

The rearrangement links TRBV7-9 to TRBJ2-2; no reliable D call. Germline-derived CDR1 and CDR2 are SEHNR and FQNEAQ (reference sequence). The CDR3 loop spans 14 amino acids. V was trimmed by 3 bases and J by 7 bases, leaving 12 bases between them. The CDR3 loop is CASSFGGENGELFF. The CDR3 DNA is TGTGCCAGCAGCTTCGGTGGTGAGAACGGGGAGCTGTTTTTT.

Only one count was recorded for this clonotype. This chain connects TRBV15 to TRBJ2-5; TRBD1 agrees at 7 bases. The V gene end was trimmed by 5 bases and the J gene end by 5 bases; junction bases not matched to a gene: 17. CDR3 length: 17 residues. Germline CDR1 reads LNHNV; CDR2 reads YYDKDF (reference sequence). This CDR3 is CATSLFRDSRSGETQYF. The CDR3, as DNA: TGTGCCACCAGCCTCTTCCGGGACAGTCGATCCGGGGAGACCCAGTACTTC.

The V and J genes are TRBV20-1 and TRBJ2-1; 9 nucleotides match TRBD1. After removal of 4 bases from V and 6 bases from J, the junction contained 7 bases not matched to a gene. The CDR3 spans 14 residues. Germline-derived CDR1 and CDR2 are DFQATT and SNEGSKA (reference sequence). CDR3 region: CSATGTGSGNEQFF. The CDR3 nucleotides are TGCAGTGCTACCGGGACAGGGTCTGGCAATGAGCAGTTCTTC.

This clonotype came up a few times. This chain links TRBV20-1 with TRBJ2-2; perhaps TRBD2 as D (5 bases). This CDR3 is built from 13 residues. Germline V lookup: CDR1 DFQATT, CDR2 SNEGSKA (reference sequence). The CDR3 spells CPRRFGRAGELFF. The DNA for the CDR3 is TGCCCTAGGAGGTTTGGTCGGGCCGGGGAGCTGTTTTTT.

There are many counts of this clonotype. V gene TRBV7-9 combines with J gene TRBJ2-7; D may be TRBD1 (6 bases). Trimming took 5 bases from V and 3 from J, leaving 14 bases between them. Germline CDR1 and CDR2: SEHNR and FQNEAQ (reference sequence). The CDR3 sequence is 14 residues long. The CDR3 protein is CASSRLGTNYEQYF. Here the CDR3 DNA reads TGTGCCAGCAGCCGACTGGGGACAAACTACGAGCAGTACTTC.

This clonotype was counted many times. The DNA of the CDR3 is TGTGCCATCAGTGATTACGGGGGTGGAGAGACCCAGTACTTC. Its translation is CAISDYGGGETQYF. This chain joins TRBV10-3 and TRBJ2-5, with D perhaps matching TRBD2 (6 bases). Between the trimmed V and J ends, which lost 3 bases and 4 bases, there was a span of 12 bases. CDR1 and CDR2 (germline): ENHRY, SYGVKD. The CDR3 sequence is 14 residues long.

The chain joins TRBV7-3 to TRBJ2-2, with D perhaps TRBD1 (5 bases). Germline loops: CDR1 SGHTA, CDR2 FQGTGA. CDR3 length: 16 amino acids. Between the trimmed V and J ends, which lost 6 bases and 3 bases, there was a span of 17 bases. The CDR3 nucleotides are TGTGCCAGCAGGGGCAGGGAAGCGTTGTACACCGGGGAGCTGTTTTTT. It yields the protein CASRGREALYTGELFF.

There are a few counts of this clonotype. This chain connects TRBV24-1 to TRBJ1-1; no definite D call. The CDR3 sequence is 11 residues long. The ends were cut back, 5 bases at V and 7 bases at J, with 7 bases in the middle. CDR1 is KGHDR, CDR2 SFDVKD, per germline. CDR3 in amino acids: CATSVGFEAFF. CDR3 nucleotide sequence: TGTGCCACCAGTGTGGGGTTTGAAGCTTTCTTT.

This clonotype was counted only a few times. The V call is TRBV30, the J call TRBJ1-1; D may be TRBD1 (5 bases). The CDR3 sequence is 12 residues long. The germline gives CDR1 GTSNPN, CDR2 SVGIG (reference sequence). With 3 bases removed from V and 9 bases from J, the gap between germline ends came to 14 bases. The CDR3 is CAWSKRTLQAFF. The CDR3 DNA reads as TGTGCCTGGAGCAAAAGGACACTTCAAGCTTTCTTT.

This clonotype was seen only a few times. The rearrangement links TRBV5-5 to TRBJ2-3; 9 nucleotides match TRBD1. CDR1 and CDR2 (germline): SGHKS, YYEKEE (reference sequence). The length of the CDR3 is 15 residues. After removal of 4 bases from V and 2 bases from J, the junction contained 5 bases not matched to a gene. The chain's CDR3 is CASSRGQGITDTQYF. The CDR3 region has the DNA TGTGCCAGCAGCCGGGGACAGGGCATCACAGATACGCAGTATTTT.

This clonotype was counted only a few times. V is TRBV5-1 and J is TRBJ1-5; no reliable D call. The CDR3 is made up of 14 amino acids. Germline values: CDR1 SGHRS, CDR2 YFSETQ. V lost 5 bases and J lost 2, with 11 bases in between. CDR3: CASSFDGGNQPQHF. The CDR3 DNA reads as TGCGCCAGCAGTTTCGACGGCGGCAATCAGCCCCAGCATTTT.

A few counts support this clonotype. This sequence joins TRBV24-1 and TRBJ2-1; D gene unclear. In germline, CDR1 is KGHDR, CDR2 SFDVKD. V was clipped by 0 bases and J by 13 bases, with 18 bases between them. CDR3 length: 15 residues. CDR3 amino acids: CATSDLRTEGYAQFF. CDR3 DNA sequence: TGTGCCACCAGTGATTTGCGGACCGAAGGGTATGCCCAGTTCTTC.

J is TRBJ1-2 and V is TRBV5-1; TRBD1 matches at 8 bases. The CDR3 has 13 residues. V lost 1 base to trimming and J lost 7 bases; unmatched junction nucleotides: 3. Germline assignment: CDR1 SGHRS and CDR2 YFSETQ. CDR3 protein: CASSLLQGAGYTF. DNA of the CDR3: TGCGCCAGCAGCTTGCTGCAGGGGGCTGGCTACACCTTC.

Notes on this clonotype: A clone one base away is much larger, so this may be a read error. This sequence joins TRBV5-5 and TRBJ2-5; D is possibly TRBD1 (5 bases). The V and J ends lost 0 bases and 5 bases respectively, with 11 bases between them. Germline CDR1 SGHKS, CDR2 YYEKEE (reference sequence). This CDR3 region has 14 residues. The CDR3 sequence: CASSLAVTEETQYF. DNA for the CDR3: TGTGCCAGCAGCTTGGCAGTGACAGAGGAGACCCAGTACTTC.

This clonotype was recorded a few times. The rearrangement uses TRBV20-1 and TRBJ1-5; 8 nucleotides agree with TRBD1. J was trimmed by 0 bases and V by 5 bases; bases with no gene match: 3. The CDR3 covers 14 residues. CDR1 and CDR2 (germline): DFQATT, SNEGSKA (reference sequence). DNA for the CDR3: TGCAGTGCTTCGGACAGGGATAGCAATCAGCCCCAGCATTTT. As protein: CSASDRDSNQPQHF.

This chain links TRBV7-2 with TRBJ2-3, with 10 bases matching TRBD1. V gave up 4 bases and J gave up 13 bases; unmatched junction bases: 8. Germline loops: CDR1 SGHTA, CDR2 FQGNSA. The CDR3 length is 13 residues. The CDR3: CASSWSPGQGKYF. The DNA of the CDR3 is TGTGCCAGCAGCTGGAGCCCGGGACAGGGGAAGTATTTT. The full variable domain, completed using reference TRBV7-2 and TRBJ2-3, is GAGVSQSPSNKVTEKGKDVELRCDPISGHTALYWYRQSLGQGLEFLIYFQGNSAPDKSGLPSDRFSAERTGGSVSTLTIQRTQQEDSAVYLCASSWSPGQGKYFGPGTRLTVL.

V usage is TRBV6-5 and J usage is TRBJ1-1; D may be TRBD1 (5 bases). Trimming left V 0 bases short and J 11 bases short, with 16 bases between. Germline V CDR1 and CDR2: MNHEY, SVGAGI. This CDR3 region has 14 residues. Written as DNA, the CDR3 is TGTGCCAGCAGTTACTCGAATCAGGGAACGAGGGCTTTCTTT. Translation: CASSYSNQGTRAFF.

The rearrangement joins TRBV6-2 or TRBV6-3 to TRBJ2-1; 11 bases align to TRBD2. V lost 4 bases and J lost 10; bases outside the gene matches: 18. The CDR3 runs 18 residues. Germline loops: CDR1 MNHEY, CDR2 SVGEGT. The CDR3 DNA follows: TGTGCCAGCAGTTTCGATTTACGCCCGGGACTAGCGGAAGACGAGCAGTTCTTC. Protein sequence: CASSFDLRPGLAEDEQFF.